What follows are 29 T cell receptor beta chains derived from one specimen sequenced in a study of blood T cells in healthy people across ages. Alongside a J-beta primer mix, a sample-barcoded 5' primer served in a second PCR lasting 7 to 11 cycles. TCRdb analysed the 5' RACE reads with MiXCR anew, one entry per CDR3 protein. This table has approximately 600,000 distinct CDR3 sequences, roughly three fifths appearing once. The specimen was blood. The receptors originated from a man aged 60-69 years in good health.

This chain connects TRBV28 to TRBJ2-3, with TRBD1 identical over 8 bases. J gave up 2 bases and V 6 bases, and 7 bases lay outside the gene matches. The CDR3 consists of 15 residues. Per germline, CDR1 MDHEN and CDR2 SYDVKM. Here the CDR3 reads CASSDTGGSTDTQYF. The CDR3 nucleotides are TGTGCCAGCAGCGATACAGGGGGGTCCACAGATACGCAGTATTTT.

The chain recombines TRBV5-1 with TRBJ1-1, with TRBD1 matching over 8 bases. J gave up 5 bases and V 3 bases, and 6 bases lay outside the gene matches. Germline CDR1 SGHRS, CDR2 YFSETQ. The CDR3 spans 14 residues. CDR3 amino acids: CASSSTTGGTEAFF. The DNA for the CDR3 is TGCGCCAGCAGCTCGACAACAGGGGGGACTGAAGCTTTCTTT. Drawing the rest from reference TRBV5-1 and TRBJ1-1, the complete variable domain is KAGVTQTPRYLIKTRGQQVTLSCSPISGHRSVSWYQQTPGQGLQFLFEYFSETQRNKGNFPGRFSGRQFSNSRSEMNVSTLELGDSALYLCASSSTTGGTEAFFGQGTRLTVV.

DNA for the CDR3: TGCAGTGCTGGGGGGGCTTCCACCTACGAGCAGTACTTC. Residues: CSAGGASTYEQYF. V usage is TRBV20-1 and J usage is TRBJ2-7; tentative D call: TRBD2 (7 bases). The V end lost 5 bases, the J end lost 2 bases, and 13 bases lay between the germline ends. The CDR3 loop spans 13 amino acids. Germline-derived CDR1 and CDR2 are DFQATT and SNEGSKA (reference sequence).

This clonotype has a handful of counts. The chain carries TRBV5-1 and TRBJ1-4; D may be TRBD1 (5 bases). From germline, CDR1 is SGHRS and CDR2 YFSETQ. The CDR3 spans 15 residues. The V end lost 3 bases, the J end lost 8 bases, and 17 bases lay between the germline ends. In DNA form, the CDR3 reads TGCGCCAGCAGCTGGAGTGGGGGTTCGGACGAAAAACTGTTTTTT. Protein sequence: CASSWSGGSDEKLFF.

The chain is built from TRBV20-1 and TRBJ1-2; TRBD1 aligns across 7 bases. The CDR3 is made up of 14 amino acids. The germline CDR1 and CDR2 sequences are DFQATT and SNEGSKA (reference sequence). The junction had 9 bases not matched to a gene; V was cut back by 0 bases and J by 8 bases. The CDR3 here is CSARDDRALRGYTF. In nucleotides, the CDR3 is TGCAGTGCTAGAGATGACAGGGCTCTCCGGGGCTACACCTTC.

The genes are TRBV7-8 and TRBJ2-5; 8 positions agree with TRBD1. After removal of 5 bases from V and 9 bases from J, the junction contained 8 bases not matched to a gene. The CDR3 is 13 residues long. Germline V gene lookup returns CDR1 SGHVS and CDR2 FQNEAQ. The CDR3 DNA reads as TGTGCCAGCAGCCAAGAGACAGGGGCCCCCCAGTACTTC. This gives the protein CASSQETGAPQYF.

A note on this clonotype: At one boundary the junction diverges from the germline segment, which might be a read error. The gene calls are TRBV12-3 or TRBV12-4 and TRBJ2-3; the D call may be TRBD1 or TRBD2 (5 bases each). CDR3 size: 14 residues. The CDR3 loop reads CASSLIGGTDAQYF. The CDR3 nucleotides read TGTGCCAGCAGTTTAATTGGGGGAACAGATGCGCAGTATTTT.

This clonotype was found a few times. The chain couples TRBV12-3 or TRBV12-4 to TRBJ1-6, with no clear D. The CDR3 is 13 amino acids. Trimming left V 4 bases short and J 7 bases short, with 8 bases between. In nucleotides, the CDR3 is TGTGCCAGCAGTTATACAGTGAATTCACCCCTCCACTTT. It translates to CASSYTVNSPLHF.

The chain joins TRBV5-4 to TRBJ2-6; D possibly corresponds to TRBD1 (6 bases). The V end lost 4 bases, the J end lost 4 bases, and 15 bases lay between the germline ends. The germline gives CDR1 SGHNT, CDR2 YYREEE (reference sequence). CDR3 length equals 16 residues. CDR3 in DNA: TGTGCCAGCAGCCCAAACAGGGTTTCAGGGGCCAACGTCCTGACTTTC. Translation gives CASSPNRVSGANVLTF.

This sequence joins TRBV12-3 or TRBV12-4 and TRBJ2-5; D may be TRBD2 (6 bases). The V and J ends lost 2 bases and 4 bases respectively, with 17 bases between them. The CDR3 spans 16 residues. CDR3 sequence: CASSLSRGVWRETQYF. The DNA for the CDR3 is TGTGCCAGCAGTTTAAGTCGCGGGGTATGGAGAGAGACCCAGTACTTC.

This chain uses TRBV27 with TRBJ1-2; no clear D. V lost 2 bases and J lost 4, with 11 bases in between. Germline V gene lookup returns CDR1 MNHEY and CDR2 SMNVEV (reference sequence). The CDR3 runs 14 residues. The CDR3 bases are TGTGCCAGCAGTTTAAGGTCCTCCTCCTATGGCTACACCTTC. It specifies CASSLRSSSYGYTF.

This rearrangement joins TRBV12-3 or TRBV12-4 to TRBJ2-7; D is unclear. The germline V and J ends were trimmed by 3 bases and 0 bases, with 6 bases remaining between them. There are 13 residues in the CDR3. Here the CDR3 DNA reads TGTGCCAGCAGTTTGCACAGCTCCTACGAGCAGTACTTC. Translated, it gives CASSLHSSYEQYF.

The chain recombines TRBV4-1 with TRBJ2-3; D unresolved. Germline lookup yields CDR1 MGHRA and CDR2 YSYEKL. CDR3 length equals 16 residues. Deletions cut 4 bases from V and 0 bases from J, with 14 bases between. The CDR3 sequence: CASSPLGDRSTDTQYF. The CDR3 coding sequence is TGCGCCAGCAGCCCCCTTGGAGACCGTAGCACAGATACGCAGTATTTT.

This clonotype was found a few times. The CDR3 DNA sequence: TGTGCCAGCAGCACAGGACAGGGGCGAGAGCAGTACTTC. This codes for CASSTGQGREQYF. J is TRBJ2-7 and V is TRBV7-9, with 9 bases identical to TRBD1. Germline CDR1 reads SEHNR; CDR2 reads FQNEAQ (reference sequence). This CDR3 is 13 amino acids long. The J segment lost 7 bases and the V segment lost 5 bases, leaving 6 bases of the junction unmatched.

This clonotype has a handful of counts. The chain recombines TRBV29-1 with TRBJ2-1; 7 bases agree with TRBD2. V lost 4 bases and J lost 6; bases outside the gene matches: 3. Germline lookup yields CDR1 SQVTM and CDR2 ANQGSEA. The CDR3 runs to 12 residues. CDR3 nucleotides: TGCAGCGTTGTCCCGGGGGGCAATGAGCAGTTCTTC. Residues: CSVVPGGNEQFF.

There are a few counts of this clonotype. The genes are TRBV2 and TRBJ2-5; tentatively, D is TRBD2 (6 bases). V lost 3 bases and J lost 1, with 15 bases in between. Germline V lookup: CDR1 SNHLY, CDR2 FYNNEI. The CDR3 is 16 residues long. The CDR3 loop reads CASSEWGGAAQETQYF. The CDR3 DNA follows: TGTGCCAGCAGTGAGTGGGGCGGGGCCGCCCAAGAGACCCAGTACTTC.

This sequence joins TRBV15 and TRBJ2-7, with a possible D match to TRBD1 (5 bases). Trimming left V 1 base short and J 0 bases short, with 13 bases between. Germline CDR1 is LNHNV and CDR2 is YYDKDF (reference sequence). CDR3 size: 16 residues. The CDR3 DNA follows: TGTGCCACCAGCAGAGGGGTGGCAGGACACTCCTACGAGCAGTACTTC. It specifies CATSRGVAGHSYEQYF.

This clonotype was seen repeatedly, ten times or more. CDR3 bases: TGTGCCAGCAGCGCGGGACAGGATAATGAAAAACTGTTTTTT. Translation gives CASSAGQDNEKLFF. The genes are TRBV7-9 and TRBJ1-4; TRBD1 agrees at 8 bases. The CDR3 runs to 14 residues. Germline CDR1 and CDR2: SEHNR and FQNEAQ (reference sequence). With 5 bases clipped from V and 4 bases from J, the junction kept 3 bases outside the gene matches.

The chain has TRBV5-1 and TRBJ1-5; tentatively, D is TRBD1 (5 bases). CDR1 and CDR2 from the germline V gene are SGHRS and YFSETQ. V lost 4 bases and J 0 bases, leaving 11 bases between the germline ends. The CDR3 runs 15 residues. The CDR3 DNA follows: TGCGCCAGCAGCAAAGGAGGGGATAGCAATCAGCCCCAGCATTTT. This gives the protein CASSKGGDSNQPQHF.

The J gene is TRBJ2-5, the V gene TRBV20-1, with 9 positions matching TRBD2. Germline V gene sequence: CDR1 DFQATT, CDR2 SNEGSKA (reference sequence). The CDR3 extends over 15 amino acids. V was pared by 3 bases and J by 2 bases, with 7 bases of the junction left unmatched. The CDR3 reads CSASGRGGRQETQYF. CDR3 coding DNA: TGCAGTGCTAGTGGGCGGGGGGGCCGTCAAGAGACCCAGTACTTC.

This clonotype has only one observation. The gene calls are TRBV4-1 and TRBJ2-7; a possible D gene is TRBD1 (6 bases). The CDR3 is 14 amino acids. Germline CDR1 reads MGHRA; CDR2 reads YSYEKL. Trimming took off 4 bases at V and 2 bases at J, with 12 bases between the two ends. The CDR3 reads CASSPRQVPYEQYF. The DNA for the CDR3 is TGCGCCAGCAGCCCCAGACAGGTTCCCTACGAGCAGTACTTC.

The chain links TRBV12-3 or TRBV12-4 to TRBJ2-1, with D maybe TRBD1 (6 bases). The CDR3 sequence is 16 residues long. With 6 bases removed from V and 0 bases from J, the gap between germline ends came to 15 bases. CDR3 region: CASSLRTVSSYNEQFF. The DNA for the CDR3 is TGTGCCAGCAGCCTGAGGACAGTGAGCTCCTACAATGAGCAGTTCTTC.

A few counts support this clonotype. The V call is TRBV9, the J call TRBJ2-1; D possibly matches TRBD1 or TRBD2 (6 bases each). The CDR3 consists of 16 residues. Trimming shortened V by 4 bases and J by 6 bases, and 20 bases separated the two germline ends. Germline-derived CDR1 and CDR2 are SGDLS and YYNGEE. CDR3 loop: CASSTGTSQASNEQFF. As DNA, the CDR3 is TGTGCCAGCAGCACAGGGACTTCCCAAGCTTCCAATGAGCAGTTCTTC. Full variable domain (rest looked up from reference TRBV9 and TRBJ2-1): DSGVTQTPKHLITATGQRVTLRCSPRSGDLSVYWYQQSLDQGLQFLIQYYNGEERAKGNILERFSAQQFPDLHSELNLSSLELGDSALYFCASSTGTSQASNEQFFGPGTRLTVL.

This chain links TRBV20-1 with TRBJ1-5; unclear D gene. The germline V gene has CDR1 DFQATT and CDR2 SNEGSKA (reference sequence). The ends were cut back, 6 bases at V and 11 bases at J, with 20 bases in the middle. The CDR3 has 13 residues. The CDR3 coding sequence is TGCAGTGCGGGCGGGCTGGGCCACGAGACCCAGCATTTT. Protein sequence: CSAGGLGHETQHF.

The table lists this clonotype with a few counts. V gene TRBV5-1 combines with J gene TRBJ1-2; maybe TRBD1 (6 bases). CDR3 length: 15 amino acids. Deletions cut 0 bases from V and 4 bases from J, with 13 bases between. The germline V gene encodes CDR1 SGHRS and CDR2 YFSETQ. The DNA for the CDR3 is TGCGCCAGCAGCTTGGGGATGACAGGCAGCTATGGCTACACCTTC. It yields the protein CASSLGMTGSYGYTF.

The chain is built from TRBV15 and TRBJ2-7; no definite D call. This CDR3 spans 15 amino acids. Germline V gene sequence: CDR1 LNHNV, CDR2 YYDKDF (reference sequence). Deletions cut 0 bases from V and 2 bases from J, with 11 bases between. The CDR3 nucleotides read TGTGCCACCAGCAGAGAAAGTAAGGGCGCCTACGAGCAGTACTTC. Protein sequence: CATSRESKGAYEQYF.

The gene calls are TRBV3-1 and TRBJ2-5, with D possibly being TRBD1 or TRBD2 (5 bases each). Germline-derived CDR1 and CDR2 are LGHDT and YNNKEL (reference sequence). The CDR3 is made up of 15 amino acids. The germline V and J ends were trimmed by 2 bases and 4 bases, with 14 bases remaining between them. The CDR3 DNA is TGTGCCAGCAGCCAATTTCTGGGACCCCGAGAGACCCAGTACTTC. It specifies CASSQFLGPRETQYF.

The V call is TRBV27, the J call TRBJ2-7, with TRBD1 identical over 7 bases. CDR1 is MNHEY and CDR2 is SMNVEV in the germline V gene (reference sequence). This CDR3 region has 16 residues. The J segment lost 0 bases and the V segment lost 6 bases, leaving 11 bases of the junction unmatched. The CDR3 region is CASRDFRDSRSYEQYF. CDR3 nucleotide sequence: TGTGCCAGCAGAGATTTCCGGGACAGTCGCTCCTACGAGCAGTACTTC.

V gene TRBV5-1 combines with J gene TRBJ2-5; 7 bases line up with TRBD1. V lost 4 bases to trimming and J lost 1 base; unmatched junction nucleotides: 7. This CDR3 has 15 residues. The germline V gene encodes CDR1 SGHRS and CDR2 YFSETQ. The CDR3 nucleotides read TGCGCCAGCAGCGACGCGACAGGGAGCCAAGAGACCCAGTACTTC. Protein sequence: CASSDATGSQETQYF.